These 32 T cell receptor beta chains originate from one sample sequenced in a study of cytomegalovirus exposure and HLA in healthy donors. The PCR was carried out with 60 Vbeta primers and 13 Jbeta primers. The data were produced by immunoSEQ multiplex PCR, yet TCRdb's version contains in-frame clones alone and is incomplete. The sample shows around 140,000 clones, approximately 87% of them seen only once. The source material was PBMCs. The origin of the receptors is a man aged 40-49 years in good health and CMV-seronegative.

The chain links TRBV5-1 to TRBJ1-1; 7 bases fit TRBD1. This CDR3 contains 15 residues. V was clipped by 1 base and J by 5 bases; unmatched bases: 8. Germline V lookup: CDR1 SGHRS, CDR2 YFSETQ. CDR3 sequence reads: CASSLSAGGKTEAFF. The CDR3 bases are TGCGCCAGCAGCTTGTCCGCAGGGGGAAAGACTGAAGCTTTCTTT.

The rearrangement links TRBV20-1 to TRBJ2-5, with D hard to call. Germline-derived CDR1 and CDR2 are DFQATT and SNEGSKA (reference sequence). CDR3 length equals 11 residues. Trimming stripped 6 bases from V and 5 bases from J, with 10 bases between. The CDR3 sequence: CSAHERETQYF. In DNA, the CDR3 is TGCAGTGCGCATGAGAGGGAGACCCAGTACTTC.

The chain has TRBV7-3 and TRBJ2-1; D uncertain. This CDR3 is 13 amino acids long. Germline V gene sequence: CDR1 SGHTA, CDR2 FQGTGA. V lost 2 bases to trimming and J lost 5 bases, with 7 bases between them. CDR3 DNA sequence: TGTGCCAGCAGCTTAGGCCCGAACAATGAGCAGTTCTTC. Its translation is CASSLGPNNEQFF.

With respect to this clone: One end of the junction does not line up with germline, which may come from a read error. V and J are TRBV7-7 and TRBJ2-5, with 8 bases fitting TRBD2. Germline V gives CDR1 SSHAT, CDR2 FNYEAQ (reference sequence). The CDR3 is 12 amino acids. The CDR3 DNA reads as TGTGCTAGCAGCGACGGGGGGGGGACCCAGTACTTC. This gives the protein CASSDGGGTQYF.

The V gene is TRBV4-2, the J gene TRBJ2-1, with 7 bases that match TRBD2. After removal of 0 bases from V and 9 bases from J, the junction contained 8 bases not matched to a gene. The germline V gene has CDR1 LGHNA and CDR2 YNFKEQ. The CDR3 is 15 residues long. The CDR3 region is CASSQEGGSVIEQFF. In DNA, the CDR3 is TGTGCCAGCAGCCAAGAGGGCGGGAGCGTTATTGAGCAGTTCTTC.

J is TRBJ2-7 and V is TRBV6-1, with a tentative D call TRBD2 (6 bases). Germline CDR1 is MNHNS and CDR2 is SASEGT. Between the trimmed V and J ends, which lost 6 bases and 7 bases, there was a span of 16 bases. The CDR3 length is 13 residues. In DNA form, the CDR3 reads TGTGCCAGCAGGTCCGGGGGACTGCAAGAGCAGTACTTC. Translated: CASRSGGLQEQYF.

The genes are TRBV7-6 and TRBJ2-5, with D unclear. From germline, CDR1 is SGHVS and CDR2 FNYEAQ. V lost 5 bases, J lost 1 base, and 14 bases lay in between. This CDR3 contains 15 residues. Here the CDR3 DNA reads TGTGCCAGCAGCCCTAACAGAATCCGCCAAGAGACCCAGTACTTC. It yields the protein CASSPNRIRQETQYF.

The chain is built from TRBV5-1 and TRBJ2-7, with D perhaps matching TRBD1 (6 bases). V was trimmed by 2 bases and J by 1 base, leaving 13 bases between them. Germline V gives CDR1 SGHRS, CDR2 YFSETQ. The length of the CDR3 is 15 residues. The CDR3 DNA follows: TGCGCCAGCAGCTTTCAACAGGGAATGTCCTACGAGCAGTACTTC. Amino acid sequence: CASSFQQGMSYEQYF.

This clone was found once. The CDR3 DNA sequence: TGTGCCATCAGTGAGTTAACTAGCGGAAACAATGAGCAGTTCTTC. This codes for CAISELTSGNNEQFF. The chain couples TRBV10-3 to TRBJ2-1; TRBD2 matches 8 bases. Losses at the gene ends were 1 base for V and 5 bases for J; bases not matched to a gene: 4. CDR1 is ENHRY, CDR2 SYGVKD, per germline. The length of the CDR3 is 15 residues.

The chain combines TRBV5-1 with TRBJ2-7, with D perhaps TRBD2 (5 bases). V dropped 0 bases and J dropped 2 bases, with 18 bases sitting between them. CDR3 length: 17 amino acids. The germline V gene has CDR1 SGHRS and CDR2 YFSETQ. CDR3 region: CASSLGEEEVETYEQYF. The CDR3 DNA reads as TGCGCCAGCAGCTTGGGGGAAGAGGAGGTAGAAACCTACGAGCAGTACTTC.

The chain recombines TRBV2 with TRBJ2-2, with 8 bases identical to TRBD1. Germline V lookup: CDR1 SNHLY, CDR2 FYNNEI. The junction had 10 bases not matched to a gene; V was cut back by 6 bases and J by 7 bases. CDR3 length equals 15 residues. CDR3 coding DNA: TGTGCCAGCAGCAGCCGGACAGGGATCAACGGGGAGCTGTTTTTT. Its translation is CASSSRTGINGELFF.

The chain carries TRBV30 and TRBJ2-1; 14 bases line up with TRBD2. V lost 3 bases and J lost 15; bases outside the gene matches: 7. The CDR3 has 13 amino acids. Germline V gene data show CDR1 as GTSNPN and CDR2 as SVGIG (reference sequence). CDR3 protein: CAWSVTSGRGGFF. CDR3 nucleotide sequence: TGTGCCTGGAGCGTGACTAGCGGGAGGGGGGGGTTCTTC. Based on the CDR3 plus reference TRBV30 and TRBJ2-1, the full variable domain is SQTIHQWPATLVQPVGSPLSLECTVEGTSNPNLYWYRQAAGRGLQLLFYSVGIGQISSEVPQNLSASRPQDRQFILSSKKLLLSDSGFYLCAWSVTSGRGGFFGPGTRLTVL.

This chain uses TRBV29-1 with TRBJ2-7; D possibly corresponds to TRBD2 (5 bases). The CDR3 is made up of 15 amino acids. The germline V and J ends were trimmed by 5 bases and 2 bases, with 19 bases remaining between them. Germline V gene lookup returns CDR1 SQVTM and CDR2 ANQGSEA. The CDR3, as DNA: TGCAGCGTTAGCCACGTAAAAAGCGGAACCTACGAGCAGTACTTC. Protein product: CSVSHVKSGTYEQYF.

The CDR3 bases are TGCGCCAGCAGCCAAGGGCTAGCTAGCGGGCCCTACGAGCAGTACTTC. Encoded protein: CASSQGLASGPYEQYF. The rearrangement joins TRBV4-1 to TRBJ2-7; 8 bases are shared with TRBD2. The V and J ends lost 1 base and 2 bases, in that order; junction bases with no gene match: 7. Germline V gives CDR1 MGHRA, CDR2 YSYEKL. There are 16 residues in the CDR3.

The chain is built from TRBV28 and TRBJ1-6; D is perhaps TRBD1 (6 bases). V was shortened by 6 bases and J by 5 bases, with 11 bases between the two germline ends. The CDR3 is 14 amino acids. CDR1 is MDHEN and CDR2 is SYDVKM in the germline V gene. Here the CDR3 reads CASRQGQDNSPLHF. The CDR3, as DNA: TGTGCCAGCAGACAGGGACAAGATAATTCACCCCTCCACTTT.

The V gene is TRBV18, the J gene TRBJ1-2, with a weak D call TRBD1 (5 bases). With 3 bases removed from V and 4 bases from J, the gap between germline ends came to 12 bases. CDR1 and CDR2 from the germline V gene are KGHSH and LQKENI. The CDR3 loop spans 14 amino acids. CDR3 DNA: TGTGCCAGCTCACCCACAACAGGTAGCTATGGCTACACCTTC. Its protein is CASSPTTGSYGYTF. Supplemented by reference TRBV18 and TRBJ1-2, the full variable domain reads NAGVMQNPRHLVRRRGQEARLRCSPMKGHSHVYWYRQLPEEGLKFMVYLQKENIIDESGMPKERFSAEFPKEGPSILRIQQVVRGDSAAYFCASSPTTGSYGYTFGSGTRLTVV.

In nucleotides, the CDR3 is TGTGCCAGCATCGGAACTAGCTCCTACGAGCAGTACTTC. Translating it yields CASIGTSSYEQYF. The V call is TRBV25-1, the J call TRBJ2-5; D perhaps matches TRBD2 (5 bases). The tail of the sequence fits TRBJ2-7 better, so the J call may be wrong. CDR1 MGHDK and CDR2 SYGVNS come from the germline V gene. This CDR3 region has 13 residues.

There are a few counts of this clone. This chain joins TRBV10-3 and TRBJ1-2, with TRBD1 identical over 7 bases. This CDR3 is built from 15 residues. V lost 5 bases, J lost 8 bases, and 14 bases stayed unmatched. From germline, CDR1 is ENHRY and CDR2 SYGVKD. The DNA for the CDR3 is TGTGCCATCAGTCCAGGGGGGCCGGTTCTCGGAGGCTACACCTTC. Translating gives CAISPGGPVLGGYTF.

The chain recombines TRBV5-1 with TRBJ2-7, with TRBD2 matching 9 bases. This CDR3 has 15 residues. With 2 bases clipped from V and 6 bases from J, the junction kept 9 bases outside the gene matches. Germline V gives CDR1 SGHRS, CDR2 YFSETQ. The CDR3 DNA follows: TGCGCCAGCAGCTTTAGACTAGCGGAGCCGCTCGAGCAGTACTTC. Its translation: CASSFRLAEPLEQYF. The full variable domain, its missing parts supplied by reference TRBV5-1 and TRBJ2-7, is KAGVTQTPRYLIKTRGQQVTLSCSPISGHRSVSWYQQTPGQGLQFLFEYFSETQRNKGNFPGRFSGRQFSNSRSEMNVSTLELGDSALYLCASSFRLAEPLEQYFGPGTRLTVT.

This clone was seen a few times. The V call is TRBV29-1, the J call TRBJ1-2; TRBD1 matches 7 bases. V was clipped by 7 bases and J by 3 bases; unmatched bases: 2. The length of the CDR3 is 11 residues. Per germline, CDR1 SQVTM and CDR2 ANQGSEA. For the CDR3, the DNA is TGCAGCGCAGGGACAGACTATGGCTACACCTTC. This translates into CSAGTDYGYTF.

The chain uses TRBV6-6 and TRBJ2-7; tentative D call: TRBD1 (5 bases). Germline V CDR1 and CDR2: MNHNY, SVGAGI (reference sequence). V was cut by 7 bases and J by 7 bases, with 17 bases left in between. The CDR3 has 13 amino acids. The CDR3 sequence: CASISLGQSEQYF. CDR3 nucleotide sequence: TGTGCCAGCATCTCACTCGGACAAAGTGAGCAGTACTTC.

The genes are TRBV11-1 and TRBJ1-3; D unclear. Trimming shortened V by 5 bases and J by 4 bases, and 9 bases separated the two germline ends. The CDR3 spans 13 residues. Looked up from germline, CDR1 is SGHAT and CDR2 is FQDESV (reference sequence). The CDR3 sequence is CASSMTGGNTIYF. CDR3 DNA sequence: TGTGCCAGCAGCATGACGGGAGGAAACACCATATATTTT.

Notes on this clone: The junction departs from germline at one end; a sequencing error may be responsible. The rearrangement joins TRBV7-9 to TRBJ2-1; a weak D match, TRBD1 (5 bases). Germline-derived CDR1 and CDR2 are SEHNR and FQNEAQ (reference sequence). This CDR3 contains 12 residues. CDR3: CSSRLDSNEQFF. The CDR3 bases are TGTTCCAGCAGACTTGACAGCAATGAGCAGTTCTTC. The entire variable domain, with the rest obtained from reference TRBV7-9 and TRBJ2-1, is as follows: DTGVSQNPRHKITKRGQNVTFRCDPISEHNRLYWYRQTLGQGPEFLTYFQNEAQLEKSRLLSDRFSAERPKGSFSTLEIQRTEQGDSAMYLCSSRLDSNEQFFGPGTRLTVL.

V gene TRBV29-1 combines with J gene TRBJ2-2; D is possibly TRBD2 (6 bases). There are 12 residues in the CDR3. Trimming stripped 5 bases from V and 5 bases from J, with 9 bases between. CDR1 is SQVTM, CDR2 ANQGSEA, per germline. The DNA of the CDR3 is TGCAGCGTTTCTGGGGGGACCGGGGAGCTGTTTTTT. Its protein is CSVSGGTGELFF.

The genes are TRBV19 and TRBJ1-2; weak D call: TRBD1 (5 bases). Trimming removed 7 bases from V and 1 base from J, with 13 bases in between. The V gene's germline CDR1 is LNHDA and CDR2 SQIVND (reference sequence). CDR3 length: 14 amino acids. Here the CDR3 DNA reads TGTGCCAGTACCGCGGGACCCGATAACTATGGCTACACCTTC. Residues: CASTAGPDNYGYTF.

The chain has TRBV7-6 and TRBJ2-2; possibly TRBD1 for D (6 bases). Germline V gives CDR1 SGHVS, CDR2 FNYEAQ. V was pared by 6 bases and J by 2 bases, with 16 bases between. The length of the CDR3 is 16 residues. The CDR3 spells CASSWDTGSNTGELFF. The DNA of the CDR3 is TGTGCCAGCAGTTGGGACACGGGGTCAAACACCGGGGAGCTGTTTTTT.

The V gene is TRBV27, the J gene TRBJ2-5, with a weak D call TRBD2 (5 bases). Judging by the DNA end, TRBJ2-7 fits better; the J call may be wrong. Per germline, CDR1 MNHEY and CDR2 SMNVEV (reference sequence). The CDR3 has 13 residues. CDR3 loop: CASSFYSGNEQYF. The CDR3 nucleotides are TGTGCCAGCAGTTTTTATTCCGGGAACGAGCAGTACTTC.

The chain links TRBV5-4 to TRBJ2-6, with TRBD1 identical over 7 bases. V was clipped by 0 bases and J by 2 bases; unmatched bases: 5. The germline V gene encodes CDR1 SGHNT and CDR2 YYREEE (reference sequence). The CDR3 spans 17 residues. CDR3 nucleotides: TGTGCCAGCAGCTTGGGGACAGGTCAAACTGGGGCCAACGTCCTGACTTTC. It is translated as CASSLGTGQTGANVLTF. The entire variable domain, with the rest obtained from reference TRBV5-4 and TRBJ2-6, is as follows: ETGVTQSPTHLIKTRGQQVTLRCSSQSGHNTVSWYQQALGQGPQFIFQYYREEENGRGNFPPRFSGLQFPNYSSELNVNALELDDSALYLCASSLGTGQTGANVLTFGAGSRLTVL.

The rearrangement joins TRBV11-3 to TRBJ2-1, with D possibly being TRBD2 (5 bases). This CDR3 comprises 12 residues. The V gene's germline CDR1 is SGHNT and CDR2 YENEEA. V was pared by 4 bases and J by 8 bases, with 9 bases between. The CDR3 nucleotides read TGTGCCAGCAGCTACGGGCGGGATGAGCAGTTCTTC. Encoded protein: CASSYGRDEQFF.

The J gene is TRBJ2-5, the V gene TRBV4-1; no clear D. This CDR3 has 13 amino acids. Looked up from germline, CDR1 is MGHRA and CDR2 is YSYEKL. V shed 1 base and J shed 3 bases, with 6 bases lying between them. CDR3 residues: CASSQVVEETQYF. DNA for the CDR3: TGCGCCAGCAGCCAAGTTGTAGAAGAGACCCAGTACTTC.

This chain links TRBV7-2 with TRBJ1-3, with D perhaps matching TRBD1 (5 bases). CDR1 and CDR2 (germline): SGHTA, FQGNSA. The length of the CDR3 is 14 residues. Trimming removed 2 bases at V and 3 bases at J, with 8 bases between. The CDR3 loop is CASSLWGDGNTIYF. The CDR3 DNA sequence: TGTGCCAGCAGCTTATGGGGGGATGGAAACACCATATATTTT.

As to this clone: Its ends do not fully match the called genes, so a read error is possible. The CDR3 DNA follows: TGTTCCAGCAGCTTATTGGGGGGAGGCACAGATACGCAGTATTTT. It specifies CSSSLLGGGTDTQYF. V usage is TRBV7-9 and J usage is TRBJ2-3; the D gene is possibly TRBD2 (6 bases). The CDR3 is 15 residues long. Looked up from germline, CDR1 is SEHNR and CDR2 is FQNEAQ (reference sequence).